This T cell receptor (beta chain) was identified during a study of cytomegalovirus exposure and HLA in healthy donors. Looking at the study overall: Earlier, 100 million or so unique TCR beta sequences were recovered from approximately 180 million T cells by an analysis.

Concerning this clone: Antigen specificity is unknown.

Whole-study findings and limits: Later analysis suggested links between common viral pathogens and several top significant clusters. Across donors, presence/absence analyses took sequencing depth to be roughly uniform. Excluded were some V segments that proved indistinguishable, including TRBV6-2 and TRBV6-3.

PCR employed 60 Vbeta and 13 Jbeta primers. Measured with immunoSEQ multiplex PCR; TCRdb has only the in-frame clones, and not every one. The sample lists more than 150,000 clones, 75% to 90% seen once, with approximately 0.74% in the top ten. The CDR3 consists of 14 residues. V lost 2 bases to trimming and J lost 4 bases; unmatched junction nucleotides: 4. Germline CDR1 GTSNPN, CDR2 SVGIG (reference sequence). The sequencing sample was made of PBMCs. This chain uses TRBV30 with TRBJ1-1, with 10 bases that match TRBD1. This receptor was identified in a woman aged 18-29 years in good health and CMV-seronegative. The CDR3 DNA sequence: TGTGCCTGGAGTCGGGACAGGGGAATCACTGAAGCTTTCTTT. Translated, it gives CAWSRDRGITEAFF.